The entry that follows covers one T cell receptor beta chain sequence. TCRdb's table, derived via immunoSEQ multiplex PCR, lists solely in-frame clones and lacks some. The sample records 99,000 or so clones, approximately 90% being singletons. These data come from a study of T cell responses to AZD1222 COVID-19 vaccine. The germline V and J ends were trimmed by 4 bases and 5 bases, with 6 bases remaining between them. From germline, CDR1 is SQVTM and CDR2 ANQGSEA. The CDR3 spans 10 residues. The TCR was taken from an adult in good health. The material was peripheral blood, obtained on day 0 of AZD1222 vaccination. The genes are TRBV29-1 and TRBJ2-7; no clear D gene. The CDR3 sequence: CSVGHHEQYF. Here the CDR3 DNA reads TGCAGCGTTGGACACCACGAGCAGTACTTC.